The rows below give T cell receptor beta chains drawn from one sample of a study of T cell responses to AZD1222 COVID-19 vaccine. Assay used: immunoSEQ multiplex PCR; TCRdb lists only in-frame clones, some missing. Found here are approximately 100,000 clones, 87% of them singletons; the top ten hold 12%. The sample was peripheral blood, taken on day 0 of AZD1222 vaccination. All receptors come from an adult in good health. The CDR3 runs from the conserved cysteine through the conserved F or W. Fields, in order: D gene, J gene, V gene, clone size, CDR3 protein, CDR3 DNA. D genes are given only for firm matches. Clone size, where shown, is once, few, many, or a class for clones that have expanded.

>-|TRBJ2-5|TRBV7-2|-
CASSLARETQYF
TGTGCCAGCAGCTTAGCCAGGGAGACCCAGTACTTC
>-|TRBJ2-1|TRBV6-5|-
CASSLRTGEQFF
TGTGCCAGCAGCCTTCGGACGGGTGAGCAGTTCTTC
>TRBD1|TRBJ2-6|TRBV3-1/TRBV3-2|-
CASSQGQGSGANVLTF
TGTGCCAGCAGCCAGGGACAGGGGTCTGGGGCCAACGTCCTGACTTTC
>-|TRBJ2-3|TRBV28|-
CASSLSPNGGQDTQYF
TGTGCCAGCAGTTTATCGCCGAACGGGGGGCAGGATACGCAGTATTTT
>-|TRBJ2-7|TRBV6-2/TRBV6-3|-
CASSSSTSGRARLTYEQYF
-
>TRBD1|TRBJ2-7|TRBV5-4|-
CASSLGQGAYEQYF
TGTGCCAGCAGCTTGGGACAGGGGGCGTACGAGCAGTACTTC
>-|TRBJ2-1|TRBV9|-
CASSVRGDEQFF
TGTGCCAGCAGCGTTAGAGGCGATGAGCAGTTCTTC
>TRBD1|TRBJ2-7|TRBV7-2|-
CASSLDAGGLGEQYF
TGTGCCAGCAGCTTAGATGCAGGGGGTCTTGGCGAGCAGTACTTC
>-|TRBJ2-1|TRBV6-5|once
CAVSYNEQFF
TGTGCAGTTTCTTACAATGAGCAGTTCTTC
>TRBD1|TRBJ1-3|TRBV27|-
CASSHRGSGNTIYF
TGTGCCAGCAGCCACAGGGGCTCTGGAAACACCATATATTTT
>-|TRBJ2-2|TRBV6-5|-
CASRSGNTGELFF
TGTGCCAGCCGGAGCGGAAACACCGGGGAGCTGTTTTTT
>-|TRBJ1-1|TRBV2|-
CASIRNGANTEAFF
TGTGCCAGCATCCGAAATGGGGCTAACACTGAAGCTTTCTTT
>TRBD2|TRBJ2-5|TRBV11-3|-
CASSLGSLAGSQETQYF
TGTGCCAGCAGCTTAGGCTCACTAGCGGGCAGCCAAGAGACCCAGTACTTC
>TRBD2|TRBJ2-7|TRBV3-1/TRBV3-2|few
CASSTSGDYEQYF
TGTGCCAGCTCGACTAGCGGAGACTACGAGCAGTACTTC
>TRBD2|TRBJ2-3|TRBV6-5|-
CASSRSGTGTDTQYF
TGTGCCAGCAGTCGAAGCGGGACCGGCACAGATACGCAGTATTTT
>TRBD1|TRBJ1-1|TRBV7-2|-
CASSLESGRGPAFF
TGTGCCAGCAGCTTAGAGTCCGGCAGGGGGCCGGCTTTCTTT
>TRBD1|TRBJ2-2|TRBV5-6|-
CASSYRGLTGELFF
TGTGCCAGCAGCTACAGGGGGCTCACCGGGGAGCTGTTTTTT
>-|TRBJ1-1|TRBV5-1|-
CASSSSTEAFF
TGCGCCAGCAGCTCCTCCACTGAAGCTTTCTTT
>TRBD2|TRBJ2-7|TRBV14|-
CARIRTSDTSYEQYF
TGTGCCAGGATAAGGACTAGCGATACCTCCTACGAGCAGTACTTC
>-|TRBJ2-5|TRBV21-1|-
CASNSRGRETQYF
TGTGCCAGCAACTCCAGGGGGCGAGAGACCCAGTACTTC
>-|TRBJ1-4|TRBV28|-
CASSSSDLGNEKLFF
TGTGCCAGCAGTTCCAGCGACCTCGGGAATGAAAAACTGTTTTTT
>-|TRBJ2-7|TRBV19|-
CASSHPDRKYEQYF
TGTGCCAGTAGTCACCCTGACAGAAAGTACGAGCAGTACTTC
>-|TRBJ1-2|TRBV28|few
CASRLGGNYGYTF
TGTGCCAGCAGACTTGGGGGAAACTATGGCTACACCTTC
>-|TRBJ2-5|TRBV28|-
CASSLDGNRETQYF
TGTGCCAGCAGTTTAGACGGGAATCGGGAGACCCAGTACTTC
>-|TRBJ2-1|TRBV28|-
CASSLLGVNNEQFF
TGTGCCAGCAGTTTATTGGGAGTCAACAATGAGCAGTTCTTC
>TRBD1|TRBJ2-7|TRBV28|-
CASRGTGGYEQYF
TGTGCCTCCAGGGGGACAGGGGGCTACGAGCAGTACTTC
>TRBD1|TRBJ2-5|TRBV27|-
CASSRWGQQETQYF
TGTGCCAGCAGTCGTTGGGGACAGCAAGAGACCCAGTACTTC
>TRBD1|TRBJ1-2|TRBV5-6|-
CASSLVARDRGGGYTF
TGTGCCAGCAGCTTGGTGGCCCGGGACAGGGGTGGGGGCTACACCTTC
>TRBD2|TRBJ2-1|TRBV4-2|-
CASSQDQGTSDYNEQFF
TGTGCCAGCAGCCAAGATCAGGGGACTAGCGACTACAATGAGCAGTTCTTC
>-|TRBJ2-1|TRBV5-1|-
CASSPPGDEQFF
TGCGCCAGCAGCCCCCCGGGAGATGAGCAGTTCTTC
>TRBD2|TRBJ2-2|TRBV6-4|-
CASSPLAGATNTGELFF
TGTGCCAGCAGTCCATTAGCGGGAGCGACGAACACCGGGGAGCTGTTTTTT
>-|TRBJ1-1|TRBV5-6|-
CASSLASGSPEAFF
TGTGCCAGCAGCTTGGCCTCTGGGAGCCCTGAAGCTTTCTTT
>TRBD1|TRBJ1-1|TRBV28|-
CASSLPQGALTEAFF
TGTGCCAGCAGTTTGCCTCAGGGGGCTCTGACTGAAGCTTTCTTT
>TRBD2|TRBJ2-3|TRBV7-2|-
CASSLGFSSGSYGTQYF
TGTGCCAGCAGCCTAGGGTTCTCTAGCGGGAGTTATGGCACGCAGTATTTT
>TRBD1|TRBJ1-2|TRBV4-1|-
CASSLQGNYGYTF
TGCGCCAGCAGCCTACAGGGGAACTATGGCTACACCTTC
>TRBD2|TRBJ2-1|TRBV6-2/TRBV6-3|-
CASSYSNPSGRVGEQFF
TGTGCCAGCAGTTACTCGAACCCTAGCGGGAGGGTAGGTGAGCAGTTCTTC
>-|TRBJ1-1|TRBV7-2|-
CASSLVTLNTEAFF
TGTGCCAGCAGCTTAGTTACACTGAACACTGAAGCTTTCTTT
>TRBD2|TRBJ2-1|TRBV19|-
CASSIGRVRAGENNEQFF
TGTGCCAGTAGTATTGGCAGGGTCCGAGCGGGAGAAAACAATGAGCAGTTCTTC
>-|TRBJ2-7|TRBV9|-
CASSVGPSPENSEQYF
TGTGCCAGCAGCGTAGGCCCTAGCCCCGAGAACTCCGAGCAGTACTTC
>TRBD2|TRBJ2-3|TRBV24-1|-
CATSDLSSGRTDTQYF
TGTGCCACCAGTGATTTGTCTAGCGGGAGGACAGATACGCAGTATTTT
>-|TRBJ1-3|TRBV19|-
CASSNSAGNTIYF
TGTGCCAGTAGTAATTCGGCTGGAAACACCATATATTTT
>-|TRBJ2-2|TRBV12-5|-
CASGETAPNTGELFF
TGTGCTAGTGGGGAGACGGCTCCAAACACCGGGGAGCTGTTTTTT
>-|TRBJ2-1|TRBV25-1|-
CASSESGGAGNEQFF
TGTGCCAGCAGTGAATCCGGGGGAGCGGGCAATGAGCAGTTCTTC
>-|TRBJ1-2|TRBV16|-
CASSRGGNYGYTF
TGTGCCAGCAGCCGTGGAGGAAACTATGGCTACACCTTC
>-|TRBJ1-1|TRBV24-1|-
CATSEGARTEAFF
TGTGCCACCAGTGAGGGGGCGCGCACTGAAGCTTTCTTT
>-|TRBJ1-5|TRBV7-3|few
CASSSATWGEPQHF
TGTGCCAGCAGCTCAGCGACGTGGGGGGAGCCCCAGCATTTT
>TRBD2|TRBJ2-1|TRBV2|-
CASSTTLAGSYNEQFF
TGTGCCAGCAGCACGACTCTAGCGGGCTCCTACAATGAGCAGTTCTTC
>-|TRBJ2-2|TRBV30|-
CAWSVGRGTGELFF
TGTGCCTGGAGTGTAGGTAGGGGCACCGGGGAGCTGTTTTTT
>-|TRBJ1-5|TRBV11-2|once
CASSLGREPNQPQHF
TGTGCCAGCAGCTTAGGCCGGGAGCCGAATCAGCCCCAGCATTTT
>TRBD2|TRBJ2-3|TRBV7-6|once
CASSSGGLYTDTQYF
TGTGCCAGCAGCTCCGGGGGGTTGTACACAGATACGCAGTATTTT
>-|TRBJ2-7|TRBV6-2/TRBV6-3|-
CASSYGGGTSYEQYF
TGTGCCAGCAGTTACGGGGGCGGGACCTCCTACGAGCAGTACTTC
>TRBD2|TRBJ2-3|TRBV4-1|-
CASSQDLPSGSGLTDTQYF
TGCGCCAGCAGCCAAGATCTGCCTAGCGGGAGTGGCCTCACAGATACGCAGTATTTT
>-|TRBJ1-2|TRBV2|-
CASSGVALNYGYTF
TGTGCCAGCAGTGGAGTCGCCTTGAACTATGGCTACACCTTC
>-|TRBJ1-1|TRBV3-1/TRBV3-2|-
CASSQDSGRAEAFF
TGTGCCAGCAGCCAAGATTCAGGGAGGGCTGAAGCTTTCTTT
>-|TRBJ1-2|TRBV15|-
CATSRDKTGSGYGYTF
TGTGCCACCAGCAGAGATAAGACAGGATCGGGCTATGGCTACACCTTC
>-|TRBJ2-7|TRBV7-9|-
CASSLGVGGYEQYF
TGTGCCAGCAGCTTAGGAGTTGGCGGCTACGAGCAGTACTTC
>-|TRBJ2-3|TRBV20-1|-
CSASRQVSTDTQYF
TGCAGTGCTAGTAGACAGGTTAGCACAGATACGCAGTATTTT